Listed below are T cell receptor beta chains from one sample, sequenced in a study of T cell repertoires in ileal Crohn's disease. Assay used: immunoSEQ multiplex PCR; TCRdb lists only in-frame clones, some missing. The repertoire has more than 15,000 clones, about 78% of them found once; the top ten carry 4% to 4.5%. The sample taken for sequencing was ileal tissue. The receptors originated from an adult with Crohn's disease. Both conserved end residues are part of each CDR3.

CDR3	V	J
CASKRATEAFF	TRBV19	TRBJ1-1
CASSLEPGGELFF	TRBV7-2	TRBJ2-2
CASFGSTFSGNTIYF	TRBV2	TRBJ1-3
CASATGHSYGYTF	TRBV19	TRBJ1-2
CASSLGDRPYEQYF	TRBV5-8	TRBJ2-7
CASSLEGAGAYNEQFF	TRBV7-6	TRBJ2-1
CASGYQPQHF	TRBV27	TRBJ1-5
CASLGNGGNQPQHF	TRBV6-1	TRBJ1-5
CASSGQHTGELFF	TRBV19	TRBJ2-2
CASSEPRISSSEAFF	TRBV6-1	TRBJ1-1
CASSPSTSSPLHF	TRBV6-6	TRBJ1-6
CASSLSGQGATGYTF	TRBV7-9	TRBJ1-2
CASTEGRDAYTF	TRBV5-1	TRBJ1-2
CASRLRRNTDTQYF	TRBV5-6	TRBJ2-3
CASSEEVTAAYEQYF	TRBV6-1	TRBJ2-7
CASSSTHSDTQYF	TRBV18	TRBJ2-3
CASSLNGETQYF	TRBV11-1	TRBJ2-5
CASSRFTTGLSGGYTF	TRBV5-6	TRBJ1-2
CASAGQAHTEAFF	TRBV6-1	TRBJ1-1
CAGRGTGVAGYTF	TRBV2	TRBJ1-2
CASSLHEGGTTDTQYF	TRBV27	TRBJ2-3
CASRPRDRVGQPQHF	TRBV19	TRBJ1-5
CASSFRVGNYGYTF	TRBV5-6	TRBJ1-2
CSGQGGHGYTF	TRBV29-1	TRBJ1-2
CASSIGQGRTDTQYF	TRBV5-4	TRBJ2-3
CSVAAGISTGELFF	TRBV29-1	TRBJ2-2
CASSEKALAGVETQYF	TRBV2	TRBJ2-5
CASSPRGGLNSPLHF	TRBV6-1	TRBJ1-6
CASGRTGAGNTIYF	TRBV12-5	TRBJ1-3
CASSPPATSGLKNIQYF	TRBV7-2	TRBJ2-4
CASSFGGGATIETQYF	TRBV5-4	TRBJ2-5
CASTPSGRSDTQYF	TRBV9	TRBJ2-3
CASSTGRNTIYF	TRBV19	TRBJ1-3
CASSFAGNQPQHF	TRBV5-8	TRBJ1-5
CASSEPGQTYEQYF	TRBV7-9	TRBJ2-7
CASSMINQPQHF	TRBV28	TRBJ1-5
CASSPQSQGWNEQFF	TRBV18	TRBJ2-1
CASSKDRDNQPQHF	TRBV10-2	TRBJ1-5
CASSDRAGNGNQPQHF	TRBV2	TRBJ1-5
CASSVAGGPGNEQFF	TRBV9	TRBJ2-1
CASKGGPKIWEQFF	TRBV27	TRBJ2-1
CASSQEGGLAHEQYF	TRBV4-1	TRBJ2-7
CASSTGQGNGYTF	TRBV6-6	TRBJ1-2
CASSQEAGQHYEQYF	TRBV4-1	TRBJ2-7
CASSFRDRGDEQYF	TRBV5-1	TRBJ2-7
CASSQERGYEQYF	TRBV4-1	TRBJ2-7
CASSLTGRAQYF	TRBV5-8	TRBJ2-5
CASTAFPDTQYF	TRBV6-1	TRBJ2-3